This passage covers 27 T cell receptor beta chains from one sample sequenced in a study of T cells in women clearing cervical HPV infection. The protocol was immunoSEQ multiplex PCR, while the TCRdb copy is restricted to in-frame clones and leaves out a portion. This sample's clone table lists 25,000 to 35,000 clones. Sample: blood buffy coat. All receptors derive from a woman aged 18-69 years with a cervical HPV16 infection that either progressed to CIN3+ or cleared (not recorded which).

Notes on this clone: The read terminates 3 residues ahead of where the CDR3 ends, so the germline J gene completes it. V is TRBV5-1 and J is TRBJ2-7, with TRBD2 matching over 11 bases. Germline V gives CDR1 SGHRS, CDR2 YFSETQ. The CDR3 loop spans 14 amino acids. Trimming took 5 bases from V and 3 from J; bases not matched to a gene: 4. The sequenced part of the CDR3 DNA is TGCGCCAGCAGTCCTGGGACTAGCGGCTACGAG. Amino acids: CASSPGTSGYE. The CDR3, in full, reads CASSPGTSGYEQYF. Looking up the rest from reference TRBV5-1 and TRBJ2-7 gives the full variable domain: KAGVTQTPRYLIKTRGQQVTLSCSPISGHRSVSWYQQTPGQGLQFLFEYFSETQRNKGNFPGRFSGRQFSNSRSEMNVSTLELGDSALYLCASSPGTSGYEQYFGPGTRLTVT.

As for this clone: The read falls 3 residues short of the CDR3 end, and the missing part is taken from the germline J gene. The V call is TRBV20-1, the J call TRBJ2-7; TRBD2 is a possible D gene (5 bases). V lost 0 bases and J lost 1, with 19 bases in between. This CDR3 spans 17 amino acids. The germline V gene encodes CDR1 DFQATT and CDR2 SNEGSKA (reference sequence). The covered CDR3 bases are TGCAGTGCTAGAGATCCCCTAGGTAGCGTGGGATCCTACGAG. It yields the protein CSARDPLGSVGSYE. The entire CDR3 protein reads CSARDPLGSVGSYEQYF.

Worth noting for this clone: The read halts 3 residues ahead of the CDR3 end, with the missing end drawn from the germline J gene. V usage is TRBV20-1 and J usage is TRBJ2-3, with 15 bases matching TRBD2. Germline CDR1 DFQATT, CDR2 SNEGSKA (reference sequence). V was pared by 6 bases and J by 2 bases, with 3 bases of the junction left unmatched. The CDR3 runs to 15 residues. The CDR3: CSARTSGGDTDTQYF. Partial CDR3 DNA: TGCAGTGCCCGGACTAGCGGGGGGGACACAGATACG.

Of note for this clone: The CDR3 extends 3 residues past the end of the read, so its final part is completed from the germline J gene. The chain uses TRBV19 and TRBJ2-2, with 7 bases that match TRBD2. V dropped 5 bases and J dropped 0; count of bases not matched to a gene: 12. The germline V gene has CDR1 LNHDA and CDR2 SQIVND (reference sequence). The CDR3 contains 18 residues. CDR3 region: CASSSAHGGVANTGELFF. CDR3 bases read: TGTGCCAGTAGTTCCGCCCATGGGGGGGTCGCGAACACCGGGGAG.

As regards this clone: The read is 3 residues too short to cover the CDR3 end, so that end is filled in from the germline J gene. The rearrangement uses TRBV7-9 and TRBJ1-6; the D is unclear. The CDR3 runs 15 residues. V shed 6 bases and J shed 0 bases, with 9 bases lying between them. CDR1 SEHNR and CDR2 FQNEAQ come from the germline V gene (reference sequence). CDR3 protein: CASSTTSSYNSPLHF. CDR3 DNA (partial): TGTGCCAGCAGTACAACGAGCTCCTATAATTCACCC.

On this clone itself: The read halts 3 residues ahead of the CDR3 end, with the missing end drawn from the germline J gene. The rearrangement joins TRBV4-2 to TRBJ1-3; the D is unclear. The CDR3 is 17 amino acids. Trimming cost V 0 bases and J 0 bases, with 12 bases left between them. Germline CDR1 LGHNA, CDR2 YNFKEQ. The CDR3 region is CASSQDRAGFSGNTIYF. CDR3 DNA (partial): TGTGCCAGCAGCCAAGATAGGGCGGGGTTCTCTGGAAACACC.

Concerning this clone itself: Sequencing ends 3 residues short of the CDR3 end; the germline J gene provides the rest. This rearrangement joins TRBV2 to TRBJ1-4, with D hard to call. Germline assignment: CDR1 SNHLY and CDR2 FYNNEI. The CDR3 totals 15 residues. With 6 bases removed from V and 0 bases from J, the gap between germline ends came to 11 bases. The CDR3 is CASRASRATNEKLFF. The part of the CDR3 DNA that was read is TGTGCCAGCAGGGCGTCTCGGGCAACTAATGAAAAA.

As regards this clone: The CDR3 end falls 3 residues outside the read, so it is completed with the germline J gene. The rearrangement joins TRBV2 to TRBJ2-6, with no clear D. The germline gives CDR1 SNHLY, CDR2 FYNNEI. The V and J ends lost 6 bases and 4 bases respectively, with 10 bases between them. The CDR3 covers 14 residues. The sequenced CDR3 bases are TGTGCCAGCAGCCAAGAGACAGGGGCCAACGTC. It codes for CASSQETGANV. The CDR3 as a whole reads CASSQETGANVLTF.

CDR3 sequence reads: CASSLDRQPSYEQYF. CDR3 bases read: TGTGCCAGCAGCTTAGACAGGCAACCTTCCTACGAG. This sequence joins TRBV7-9 and TRBJ2-7; TRBD1 is a possible D gene (5 bases). Read coverage stops 3 residues before the CDR3 terminus; the germline J gene supplies the remainder. Germline V gene lookup returns CDR1 SEHNR and CDR2 FQNEAQ (reference sequence). V was shortened by 1 base and J by 1 base, with 11 bases between the two germline ends. The CDR3 consists of 15 residues.

As for this clone: The sequence runs out 3 residues before the end of the CDR3; the remainder is reconstructed from the germline J gene. This chain uses TRBV7-3 with TRBJ2-3; 8 nucleotides line up with TRBD2. The CDR3 contains 14 residues. Germline V lookup: CDR1 SGHTA, CDR2 FQGTGA. J gave up 6 bases and V 4 bases, and 6 bases lay outside the gene matches. CDR3 DNA, as far as it was read: TGTGCCAGCAGCTCACTCGGGGGGGCGGATACG. Protein sequence: CASSSLGGADT. The whole CDR3 protein reads CASSSLGGADTQYF.

Of note for this clone: The sequenced fragment ends 3 residues before the CDR3 boundary, so the rest is inferred from the germline J gene. The chain has TRBV20-1 and TRBJ1-4; TRBD1 matches 8 bases. This CDR3 comprises 13 residues. J lost 5 bases, V lost 6 bases, and 5 bases had no gene match. Germline V CDR1 and CDR2: DFQATT, SNEGSKA (reference sequence). CDR3 DNA, as far as it was read: TGCAGTGCCCGCAGGGGGCGAAATGAAAAA. Residues: CSARRGRNEK. The entire CDR3 is CSARRGRNEKLFF.

Regarding this clone: Coverage ceases 3 residues before the CDR3 finishes, and the germline J gene fills in the end. This sequence joins TRBV15 and TRBJ2-3; maybe TRBD2 (7 bases). Trimming took off 3 bases at V and 7 bases at J, with 20 bases between the two ends. The CDR3 is 16 residues long. The germline CDR1 and CDR2 sequences are LNHNV and YYDKDF (reference sequence). The CDR3 bases that were read are TGTGCCACCAGCAGGGATCCTGGGGGGGGCGGAAATACG. Its translation: CATSRDPGGGGNT. The whole CDR3 sequence reads CATSRDPGGGGNTQYF. The whole variable domain, filled in from reference TRBV15 and TRBJ2-3, reads DAMVIQNPRYQVTQFGKPVTLSCSQTLNHNVMYWYQQKSSQAPKLLFHYYDKDFNNEADTPDNFQSRRPNTSFCFLDIRSPGLGDTAMYLCATSRDPGGGGNTQYFGPGTRLTVL.

As to this clone: The read terminates 3 residues ahead of where the CDR3 ends, so the germline J gene completes it. This chain connects TRBV30 to TRBJ2-3; TRBD1 aligns across 11 bases. The CDR3 covers 15 residues. The V segment lost 1 base and the J segment 3 bases; nucleotides outside the gene matches: 3. CDR1 is GTSNPN and CDR2 is SVGIG in the germline V gene (reference sequence). The CDR3 sequence is CAWSAGTGGTDTQYF. The part of the CDR3 DNA that was read is TGTGCCTGGAGTGCAGGGACAGGGGGAACAGATACG. The complete variable domain, with remaining parts taken from reference TRBV30 and TRBJ2-3, reads SQTIHQWPATLVQPVGSPLSLECTVEGTSNPNLYWYRQAAGRGLQLLFYSVGIGQISSEVPQNLSASRPQDRQFILSSKKLLLSDSGFYLCAWSAGTGGTDTQYFGPGTRLTVL.

With respect to this clone: The junction departs from germline at one end; a sequencing error may be responsible. The CDR3 end lies 3 residues beyond the end of the read and is filled in from the germline J gene. The genes are TRBV20-1 and TRBJ1-1, with TRBD1 as a possible D gene (5 bases). The CDR3 runs to 13 residues. CDR1 and CDR2 from the germline V gene are DFQATT and SNEGSKA (reference sequence). CDR3 in amino acids: CSVRGRDYTEAFF. CDR3 DNA, as far as it was read: TGCAGTGTTAGAGGCAGGGATTACACTGAA.

As for this clone: Sequencing ends 3 residues short of the CDR3 end; the germline J gene provides the rest. The chain links TRBV6-4 to TRBJ2-3, with 15 bases that match TRBD2. V gave up 4 bases and J gave up 4 bases; unmatched junction bases: 0. This CDR3 contains 15 residues. Per the germline V gene, CDR1 is MRHNA and CDR2 is SNTAGT. The CDR3 DNA, read in part, is TGTGCCAGCAGTGGGACTAGCGGGGGGGCAGATACG. It codes for CASSGTSGGADT. The CDR3 in full is CASSGTSGGADTQYF.

Points on this clone: The read terminates 3 residues before the CDR3 end, so the remaining end is supplied by the germline J gene. J is TRBJ2-1 and V is TRBV19; 8 nucleotides line up with TRBD2. The CDR3 has 15 amino acids. CDR1 and CDR2 (germline): LNHDA, SQIVND (reference sequence). Losses at the gene ends were 5 bases for V and 1 base for J; bases not matched to a gene: 4. This chain's CDR3 is CASSWAGGSYNEQFF. The sequenced part of the CDR3 DNA is TGTGCCAGTAGTTGGGCGGGGGGATCCTACAATGAG.

Concerning this clone: The read gets to within 3 residues of the CDR3 end, and the germline J gene fills in the rest. The chain recombines TRBV11-2 with TRBJ2-5; the match to TRBD1 covers 9 bases. The V segment lost 5 bases and the J segment 3 bases; nucleotides outside the gene matches: 4. The CDR3 length is 14 residues. CDR1 and CDR2 (germline): SGHAT, FQNNGV. The CDR3 sequence: CASSPWTGEETQYF. The sequenced CDR3 bases are TGTGCCAGCAGCCCGTGGACAGGGGAAGAGACC.

Remarks on this clone: The CDR3 is cut off 3 residues early in the read; its end comes from the germline J gene. This sequence joins TRBV7-9 and TRBJ2-3; TRBD2 aligns across 7 bases. From germline, CDR1 is SEHNR and CDR2 FQNEAQ (reference sequence). V shed 1 base and J 2 bases; nucleotides not matched to a gene: 3. The length of the CDR3 is 15 residues. CDR3 protein: CASSLGLADTDTQYF. Partial CDR3 DNA: TGTGCCAGCAGCTTAGGACTAGCCGACACAGATACG. The full variable domain, in which reference TRBV7-9 and TRBJ2-3 provide the parts outside the CDR3, is DTGVSQNPRHKITKRGQNVTFRCDPISEHNRLYWYRQTLGQGPEFLTYFQNEAQLEKSRLLSDRFSAERPKGSFSTLEIQRTEQGDSAMYLCASSLGLADTDTQYFGPGTRLTVL.

About this clone itself: The sequenced fragment ends 3 residues before the CDR3 boundary, so the rest is inferred from the germline J gene. This sequence joins TRBV18 and TRBJ1-1; a weak D match, TRBD1 (5 bases). CDR3 length equals 13 residues. Trimming removed 4 bases from V and 3 bases from J, with 9 bases in between. Germline V CDR1 and CDR2: KGHSH, LQKENI. CDR3 bases read: TGTGCCAGCTCACAGGGGATGGACACTGAA. It translates to CASSQGMDTE. The full CDR3 protein reads CASSQGMDTEAFF.

A word on this clone: The read terminates 3 residues ahead of where the CDR3 ends, so the germline J gene completes it. The genes are TRBV20-1 and TRBJ1-1; D perhaps matches TRBD1 (6 bases). Germline V gene sequence: CDR1 DFQATT, CDR2 SNEGSKA (reference sequence). The V end lost 3 bases, the J end lost 1 base, and 15 bases lay between the germline ends. This CDR3 spans 15 amino acids. The sequenced part of the CDR3 DNA is TGCAGTGCTAGCGGGGGGGGCACCCAGAACACTGAA. It yields the protein CSASGGGTQNTE. The complete CDR3 protein is CSASGGGTQNTEAFF.

Concerning this clone: The sequence runs out 3 residues before the end of the CDR3; the remainder is reconstructed from the germline J gene. The chain joins TRBV11-2 to TRBJ1-2; possibly TRBD1 for D (5 bases). Germline V lookup: CDR1 SGHAT, CDR2 FQNNGV. The CDR3 contains 13 residues. The sequenced CDR3 bases are TGTGCCAGCAGCTTAGACGGGGGGAGGGGC. Translated: CASSLDGGRG. The CDR3 in full is CASSLDGGRGYTF.

Here the CDR3 reads CASSIDGGRHNEQFF. The part of the CDR3 DNA that was read is TGTGCCAGTAGTATAGACGGGGGGAGACACAATGAG. V and J are TRBV19 and TRBJ2-1; 7 nucleotides agree with TRBD2. Sequencing ends 3 residues short of the CDR3 end; the germline J gene provides the rest. Looked up from germline, CDR1 is LNHDA and CDR2 is SQIVND (reference sequence). CDR3 length equals 15 residues. Germline trimming cut 0 bases from V and 5 bases from J; bases unmatched to any gene: 4.

The CDR3 loop is CASSRGSSGFYNEQFF. The sequenced part of the CDR3 DNA is TGCGCCAGCAGCCGGGGCTCTAGCGGTTTTTACAATGAG. The chain links TRBV10-1 to TRBJ2-1; 7 bases fit TRBD2. The sequence runs out 3 residues before the end of the CDR3; the remainder is reconstructed from the germline J gene. Losses at the gene ends were 6 bases for V and 4 bases for J; bases not matched to a gene: 12. This CDR3 has 16 residues. The germline gives CDR1 WNHNN, CDR2 SYGVQD (reference sequence).

About this clone itself: The read terminates 3 residues before the CDR3 end, so the remaining end is supplied by the germline J gene. The chain joins TRBV18 to TRBJ2-4, with D hard to call. The CDR3 runs to 12 residues. V lost 3 bases, J lost 6 bases, and 6 bases lay in between. Germline V gives CDR1 KGHSH, CDR2 LQKENI. The CDR3 region is CASSPDSNIQYF. The part of the CDR3 DNA that was read is TGTGCCAGCTCACCCGACTCAAACATT.

On this clone: The read halts 3 residues ahead of the CDR3 end, with the missing end drawn from the germline J gene. The chain has TRBV20-1 and TRBJ1-1; perhaps TRBD1 as D (5 bases). Germline loops: CDR1 DFQATT, CDR2 SNEGSKA (reference sequence). With 0 bases removed from V and 4 bases from J, the gap between germline ends came to 15 bases. This CDR3 is built from 15 residues. The CDR3 is CSARDIGGGGTEAFF. The covered CDR3 bases are TGCAGTGCTAGAGATATCGGGGGAGGAGGCACTGAA.

Remarks on this clone: Read data end 3 residues before the CDR3 end; the end is taken from the germline J gene. The V gene is TRBV20-1, the J gene TRBJ1-1; 9 bases match TRBD1. The CDR3 spans 16 residues. Germline trimming cut 5 bases from V and 4 bases from J; bases unmatched to any gene: 14. Germline values: CDR1 DFQATT, CDR2 SNEGSKA (reference sequence). The sequenced part of the CDR3 DNA is TGCAGTGCTGTACAGGGGGCGCTGAGGGGAGGCACTGAA. Encoded protein: CSAVQGALRGGTE. Given in full, the CDR3 is CSAVQGALRGGTEAFF.

Points on this clone: The CDR3 end falls 3 residues outside the read, so it is completed with the germline J gene. The rearrangement uses TRBV19 and TRBJ1-3; D uncertain. Germline V gene lookup returns CDR1 LNHDA and CDR2 SQIVND (reference sequence). Trimming shortened V by 5 bases and J by 4 bases, and 9 bases separated the two germline ends. This CDR3 comprises 13 residues. The CDR3 is CASSRQLGNTIYF. The part of the CDR3 DNA that was read is TGTGCCAGTAGTCGCCAGTTGGGAAACACC.